This T cell receptor beta chain was identified in a study of blood T cell repertoires in COVID-19. Whole-study context: Samples of COVID-19 (acute and convalescent) were obtained from the United States, Italy and Spain. Sources were T cells, B-cell-depleted T cells, or PBMCs; the material itself was cDNA or gDNA.

CDR1 is MDHEN and CDR2 is SYDVKM in the germline V gene. Trimming took 6 bases from V and 9 from J; bases not matched to a gene: 7. CDR3 length: 13 amino acids. Authors' data handling: The authors estimated nucleated cell counts from reference gene primer amplification. Produced via immunoSEQ multiplex PCR; TCRdb's table is partial and in-frame only. That table supplies the V and J calls and clone size; D and trimming were determined from the DNA. This sample has roughly 200,000 clones, with 80% to 90% found just once. Sequences were obtained from peripheral blood. The clonotype originates from a middle-aged man with active or convalescent COVID-19. J is TRBJ2-2 and V is TRBV28; 7 bases agree with TRBD2. CDR3 residues: CASSTSAPRELFF. CDR3 DNA: TGTGCCAGCAGCACTAGCGCCCCCCGGGAGCTGTTTTTT.